The 24 T cell receptor beta chains reported below all come from one sample, sequenced in a study of metastatic and nonmetastatic thyroid tumors (dated by TCRdb to the early 2020s). None of the patients had been given any treatment before thyroid surgery. Libraries were prepared through PCR. Sequenced on an Illumina HiSeq 4000. The public reads were reprocessed in TCRdb via fastp at Q25 and MiXCR, keeping in-frame beta chains. The sample table records tens of thousands of clones; approximately 20% of these occur just once. The top ten constitute about 4% of the sample. The sequenced sample was blood. These receptors all come from a male donor with papillary thyroid cancer or a benign thyroid nodule (not recorded which). Some clones in this sample may be carry-over from other donors' samples.

This clone appeared many times. The genes are TRBV24-1 and TRBJ2-3, with TRBD2 identical over 8 bases. The CDR3 covers 17 residues. Germline V CDR1 and CDR2: KGHDR, SFDVKD. The junction had 14 bases not matched to a gene; V was cut back by 5 bases and J by 5 bases. CDR3 sequence reads: CATSAGVLAGGQDTQYF. The DNA of the CDR3 is TGTGCCACCAGTGCCGGCGTCCTAGCGGGTGGCCAAGATACGCAGTATTTT.

This clone was observed many times. The chain recombines TRBV18 with TRBJ2-1; weak D call: TRBD1 (6 bases). The CDR3 is made up of 14 amino acids. CDR1 KGHSH and CDR2 LQKENI come from the germline V gene. V lost 4 bases, J lost 6 bases, and 13 bases lay in between. CDR3 residues: CASSLGARANEQFF. The CDR3 bases are TGTGCCAGCTCACTGGGGGCGCGGGCCAATGAGCAGTTCTTC.

This clone was counted ten times or more. The chain carries TRBV5-1 and TRBJ2-3, with 7 bases identical to TRBD2. The CDR3 is 15 amino acids. V dropped 7 bases and J dropped 0; count of bases not matched to a gene: 8. Germline V gene data show CDR1 as SGHRS and CDR2 as YFSETQ. The chain's CDR3 is CASLPGLTSTDTQYF. CDR3 DNA: TGCGCCAGCCTCCCGGGACTAACCAGCACAGATACGCAGTATTTT. Variable domain in full (rest from reference TRBV5-1 and TRBJ2-3): KAGVTQTPRYLIKTRGQQVTLSCSPISGHRSVSWYQQTPGQGLQFLFEYFSETQRNKGNFPGRFSGRQFSNSRSEMNVSTLELGDSALYLCASLPGLTSTDTQYFGPGTRLTVL.

This clone has a handful of counts. V usage is TRBV10-1 and J usage is TRBJ2-1, with a tentative D call TRBD2 (7 bases). Between the trimmed V and J ends, which lost 5 bases and 0 bases, there was a span of 17 bases. CDR3 length: 17 amino acids. Germline V gene lookup returns CDR1 WNHNN and CDR2 SYGVQD (reference sequence). The CDR3 loop reads CASSRLGGPSSYNEQFF. The CDR3 DNA sequence: TGCGCCAGCAGTAGACTCGGGGGGCCAAGCTCCTACAATGAGCAGTTCTTC.

This clone has a handful of counts. The rearrangement links TRBV6-2 or TRBV6-3 to TRBJ1-1; D is ambiguous. The CDR3 has 13 amino acids. V was trimmed by 2 bases and J by 1 base, leaving 5 bases between them. Germline CDR1 is MNHEY and CDR2 is SVGEGT. The CDR3 loop is CASSYEENTEAFF. The CDR3, as DNA: TGTGCCAGCAGTTACGAGGAGAACACTGAAGCTTTCTTT.

The chain carries TRBV4-1 and TRBJ1-2; TRBD1 matches at 7 bases. CDR1 is MGHRA and CDR2 is YSYEKL in the germline V gene. CDR3 length equals 15 residues. The V gene end was trimmed by 0 bases and the J gene end by 3 bases; junction bases not matched to a gene: 4. The CDR3 DNA reads as TGCGCCAGCAGCCAAGATACAGGGGCGGACTATGGCTACACCTTC. This gives the protein CASSQDTGADYGYTF.

There are a few counts of this clone. Other DNA sequences of this sample code for an identical CDR3. The V and J genes are TRBV28 and TRBJ2-5; no firm D call. Trimming stripped 5 bases from V and 1 base from J, with 14 bases between. The CDR3 totals 15 residues. Germline loops: CDR1 MDHEN, CDR2 SYDVKM. Here the CDR3 DNA reads TGTGCCAGCAGTATACTGCAAGGACGCCAAGAGACCCAGTACTTC. This translates into CASSILQGRQETQYF.

This clone was picked up many times. The chain links TRBV6-1 to TRBJ1-3; no firm D call. The CDR3 is 15 residues long. Germline CDR1 reads MNHNS; CDR2 reads SASEGT. V was pared by 2 bases and J by 3 bases, with 11 bases between. The CDR3 loop reads CASSETQEGGNTIYF. The CDR3 DNA sequence: TGTGCCAGCAGTGAAACCCAGGAAGGTGGAAACACCATATATTTT.

The genes are TRBV4-1 and TRBJ2-7; D remains unclear. This CDR3 is built from 11 residues. V gave up 1 base and J gave up 5 bases, with 3 bases separating them. Germline CDR1 reads MGHRA; CDR2 reads YSYEKL. The CDR3 sequence is CASSQGDEQYF. The CDR3 DNA reads TGCGCCAGCAGCCAAGGGGACGAGCAGTACTTC.

The chain carries TRBV30 and TRBJ2-1, with 7 bases fitting TRBD1. The V segment lost 5 bases and the J segment 7 bases; nucleotides outside the gene matches: 5. This CDR3 has 12 amino acids. Germline V lookup: CDR1 GTSNPN, CDR2 SVGIG (reference sequence). CDR3 sequence: CAWDRDKNEQFF. The CDR3 nucleotides read TGTGCCTGGGACAGGGATAAAAATGAGCAGTTCTTC.

This chain uses TRBV12-3 or TRBV12-4 with TRBJ2-2, with 7 bases matching TRBD1. Losses at the gene ends were 7 bases for V and 5 bases for J; bases not matched to a gene: 13. CDR3 length: 16 residues. CDR3 nucleotide sequence: TGTGCCAGCATTTTGCTGACAGGGATTCTGACCGGGGAGCTGTTTTTT. It codes for CASILLTGILTGELFF.

This clone was recorded at least ten times. The chain links TRBV3-1 to TRBJ2-2; 7 bases fit TRBD2. Germline CDR1 and CDR2: LGHDT and YNNKEL (reference sequence). The length of the CDR3 is 19 residues. V dropped 0 bases and J dropped 6; count of bases not matched to a gene: 16. CDR3: CASSQDLEWGGDLSGELFF. Here the CDR3 DNA reads TGTGCCAGCAGCCAAGATCTTGAGTGGGGGGGAGACTTGTCCGGGGAGCTGTTTTTT.

The table lists this clone with many counts. The chain uses TRBV2 and TRBJ1-5; TRBD1 matches at 10 bases. The trim removed 4 bases at V and 2 bases at J, leaving 2 bases unmatched. CDR3 length: 15 residues. Germline lookup yields CDR1 SNHLY and CDR2 FYNNEI. The CDR3 spells CASSGTGGGNQPQHF. The CDR3 DNA sequence: TGTGCCAGCAGTGGGACAGGGGGAGGCAATCAGCCCCAGCATTTT.

This chain uses TRBV24-1 with TRBJ2-3, with D possibly being TRBD1 (5 bases). CDR3 length: 17 amino acids. Trimming removed 1 base at V and 1 base at J, with 14 bases between. Germline lookup yields CDR1 KGHDR and CDR2 SFDVKD. CDR3 sequence (DNA): TGTGCCACCAGTGATTTCCAGGGATCTCGGGGCACAGATACGCAGTATTTT. This gives the protein CATSDFQGSRGTDTQYF.

This clone was detected many times. V and J are TRBV7-2 and TRBJ2-2, with 12 bases lining up with TRBD2. CDR1 is SGHTA, CDR2 FQGNSA, per germline. The CDR3 extends over 16 amino acids. With V trimmed by 5 bases and J by 1 base, 2 bases remained unmatched. The CDR3 bases are TGTGCCAGCAGCCCTAGCGGGGGGGTGAACACCGGGGAGCTGTTTTTT. It yields the protein CASSPSGGVNTGELFF.

The chain couples TRBV10-3 to TRBJ2-7; no reliable D call. The germline CDR1 and CDR2 sequences are ENHRY and SYGVKD. Trimming took 0 bases from V and 5 from J, leaving 8 bases between them. CDR3 length equals 13 residues. This chain's CDR3 is CAISESGSNEQYF. The CDR3 DNA reads TGTGCCATCAGTGAGTCGGGAAGCAACGAGCAGTACTTC.

There are many counts of this clone. The V and J genes are TRBV20-1 and TRBJ2-7; 8 nucleotides match TRBD2. The CDR3 length is 13 residues. With V trimmed by 1 base and J by 4 bases, 3 bases remained unmatched. From germline, CDR1 is DFQATT and CDR2 SNEGSKA (reference sequence). The CDR3 sequence is CSARGEREYEQYF. For the CDR3, the DNA is TGCAGTGCTAGAGGGGAGCGGGAGTACGAGCAGTACTTC.

This clone was counted ten times or more. The chain has TRBV27 and TRBJ2-1; D possibly uses TRBD1 or TRBD2 (5 bases each). The V gene lost 3 bases and the J gene lost 9 bases, with 15 bases spanning the gap. In germline, CDR1 is MNHEY, CDR2 SMNVEV (reference sequence). The CDR3 has 14 amino acids. Here the CDR3 reads CASSFVLGAGEQFF. CDR3 in DNA: TGTGCCAGCAGTTTCGTCTTAGGGGCGGGTGAGCAGTTCTTC.

The J gene is TRBJ2-7, the V gene TRBV7-8, with TRBD2 matching 8 bases. After removal of 5 bases from V and 6 bases from J, the junction contained 15 bases not matched to a gene. Looked up from germline, CDR1 is SGHVS and CDR2 is FQNEAQ. The length of the CDR3 is 16 residues. CDR3 residues: CASSNLPGLVSREQYF. The CDR3 DNA reads as TGTGCCAGCAGCAACCTACCGGGACTAGTTTCTCGCGAGCAGTACTTC.

Comments on this clone: This same CDR3 is encoded by further DNA sequences in the sample. The V call is TRBV9, the J call TRBJ1-1; D is unclear. The ends were cut back, 0 bases at V and 5 bases at J, with 8 bases in the middle. The germline gives CDR1 SGDLS, CDR2 YYNGEE. There are 13 residues in the CDR3. The CDR3 DNA sequence: TGTGCCAGCAGCGTAGGAGGGAGGACTGAAGCTTTCTTT. Its translation is CASSVGGRTEAFF.

This clone was seen a handful of times. This chain links TRBV27 with TRBJ1-2; 9 bases line up with TRBD1. CDR1 MNHEY and CDR2 SMNVEV come from the germline V gene (reference sequence). The V and J ends lost 0 bases and 7 bases, in that order; junction bases with no gene match: 6. The CDR3 length is 15 residues. For the CDR3, the DNA is TGTGCCAGCAGTTTATCGGCCGGGACAGGGAGTGGCTACACCTTC. Encoded protein: CASSLSAGTGSGYTF.

This clone was seen ten or more times. CDR3 bases: TGTGCCAGCACCGGGACTAGCGGGATTAGGGCCGGGGAGCTGTTTTTT. This sequence encodes CASTGTSGIRAGELFF. The chain carries TRBV6-1 and TRBJ2-2; 13 nucleotides align to TRBD2. CDR3 size: 16 residues. Looked up from germline, CDR1 is MNHNS and CDR2 is SASEGT. V was pared by 7 bases and J by 6 bases, with 8 bases of the junction left unmatched.

Ten or more counts support this clone. The V and J genes are TRBV6-1 and TRBJ1-1; D may be TRBD1 (6 bases). CDR3 length: 14 amino acids. Trimming pared 6 bases from V and 5 bases from J, leaving 16 bases between. Germline values: CDR1 MNHNS, CDR2 SASEGT. DNA of the CDR3: TGTGCCAGCAGAGAAACGGGAGGGGGAACTGAAGCTTTCTTT. Encoded protein: CASRETGGGTEAFF.

In this sample, this clone turned up many times. This may be a read error, as it is one base from a much larger clone. This CDR3 is also generated by other DNA sequences in the sample. The chain uses TRBV19 and TRBJ2-1; weak D call: TRBD1 (8 bases). The CDR3 consists of 15 residues. Between the trimmed V and J ends, which lost 7 bases and 1 base, there was a span of 14 bases. The germline CDR1 and CDR2 sequences are LNHDA and SQIVND (reference sequence). Written as DNA, the CDR3 is TGTGCCAGTAATACACAGGGGGGGTCCTACAATGAGCAGTTCTTC. This codes for CASNTQGGSYNEQFF.